This T cell receptor (beta chain) comes out of a study of T cells in Graves' hyperthyroidism and ophthalmopathy. This clonotype was picked up many times. Pregnant or lactating patients were excluded, as were those with uncontrolled infection or other autoimmune disease. Out of approximately 9.9 ml of fresh peripheral blood came the PBMCs. The CDR3 regions of TCR beta were amplified from RNA transcripts. The study used the HTBI primer set for a first-round RT-PCR of the TCR CDR3. TCRdb reanalysed the multiplex PCR reads using MiXCR and keeps one entry per CDR3 protein. The table includes almost 350,000 distinct CDR3 sequences, about a sixth detected once. The TCR sequence derives from a woman aged 40 to 50 with Graves' ophthalmopathy. Sequencing input: blood.

The CDR3 DNA reads TGTGCCATAGGAAATAGCGGGAGACCGTACGAGCAGTACTTC. The encoded protein is CAIGNSGRPYEQYF. The V and J genes are TRBV2 and TRBJ2-7, with 9 bases lining up with TRBD2. Germline V gene sequence: CDR1 SNHLY, CDR2 FYNNEI. The CDR3 consists of 14 residues. J was trimmed by 4 bases and V by 10 bases; bases with no gene match: 11.